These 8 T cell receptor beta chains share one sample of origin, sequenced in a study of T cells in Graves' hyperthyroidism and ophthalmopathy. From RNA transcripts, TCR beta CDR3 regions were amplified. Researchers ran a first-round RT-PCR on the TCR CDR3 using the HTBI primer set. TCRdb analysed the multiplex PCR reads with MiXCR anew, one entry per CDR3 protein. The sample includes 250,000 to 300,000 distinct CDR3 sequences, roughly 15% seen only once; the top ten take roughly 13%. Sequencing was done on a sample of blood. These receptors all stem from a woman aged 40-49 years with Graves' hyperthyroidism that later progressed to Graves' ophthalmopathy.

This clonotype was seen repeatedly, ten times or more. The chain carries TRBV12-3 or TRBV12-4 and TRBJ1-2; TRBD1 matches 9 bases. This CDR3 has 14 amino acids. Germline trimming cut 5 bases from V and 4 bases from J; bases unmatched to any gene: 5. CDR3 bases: TGTGCCAGCAGTCCGGGACAGGGCACCTATGGCTACACCTTC. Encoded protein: CASSPGQGTYGYTF.

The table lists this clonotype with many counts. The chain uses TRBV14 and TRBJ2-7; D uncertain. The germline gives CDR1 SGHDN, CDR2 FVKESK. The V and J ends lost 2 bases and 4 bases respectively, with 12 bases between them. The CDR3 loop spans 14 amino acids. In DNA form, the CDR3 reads TGTGCCAGCAGCCAAAGCATGATAGGATACGAGCAGTACTTC. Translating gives CASSQSMIGYEQYF.

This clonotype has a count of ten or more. This CDR3 reads CASSVEDSAGGDTQYF. CDR3 nucleotides: TGTGCCAGCAGCGTAGAGGATAGCGCAGGTGGAGATACGCAGTATTTT. The V and J genes are TRBV9 and TRBJ2-3; D possibly corresponds to TRBD2 (5 bases). V was clipped by 0 bases and J by 5 bases, with 16 bases between them. CDR1 is SGDLS, CDR2 YYNGEE, per germline. The CDR3 has 16 amino acids.

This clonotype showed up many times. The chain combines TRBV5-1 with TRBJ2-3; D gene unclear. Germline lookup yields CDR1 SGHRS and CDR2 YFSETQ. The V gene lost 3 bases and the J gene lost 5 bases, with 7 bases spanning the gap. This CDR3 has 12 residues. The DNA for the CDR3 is TGCGCCAGCAGCTCCCACATAGATACGCAGTATTTT. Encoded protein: CASSSHIDTQYF.

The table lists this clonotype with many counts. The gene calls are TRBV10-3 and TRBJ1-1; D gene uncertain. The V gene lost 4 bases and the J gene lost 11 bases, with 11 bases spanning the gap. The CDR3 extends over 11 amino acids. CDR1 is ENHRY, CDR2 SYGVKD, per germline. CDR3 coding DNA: TGTGCCATCAGTGGGGGAGTGTTTGCTTTCTTT. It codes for CAISGGVFAFF.

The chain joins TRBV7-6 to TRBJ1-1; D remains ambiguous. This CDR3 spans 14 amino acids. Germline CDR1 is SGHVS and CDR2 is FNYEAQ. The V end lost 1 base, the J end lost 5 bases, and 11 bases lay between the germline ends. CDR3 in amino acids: CASSLGEGKTEAFF. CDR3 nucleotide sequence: TGTGCCAGCAGCTTAGGTGAAGGAAAGACTGAAGCTTTCTTT.

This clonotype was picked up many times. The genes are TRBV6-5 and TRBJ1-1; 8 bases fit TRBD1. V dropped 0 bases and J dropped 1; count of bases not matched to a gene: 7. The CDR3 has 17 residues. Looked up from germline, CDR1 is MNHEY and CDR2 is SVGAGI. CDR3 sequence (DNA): TGTGCCAGCAGTTACTCGAAGCAGGGGGCGCAGAACACTGAAGCTTTCTTT. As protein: CASSYSKQGAQNTEAFF.

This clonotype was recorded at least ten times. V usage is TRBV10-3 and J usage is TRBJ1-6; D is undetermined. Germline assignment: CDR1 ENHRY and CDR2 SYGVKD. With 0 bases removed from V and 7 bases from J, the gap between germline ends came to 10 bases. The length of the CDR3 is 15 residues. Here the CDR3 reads CAISESGGRNSPLHF. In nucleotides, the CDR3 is TGTGCCATCAGTGAGTCGGGCGGTCGAAATTCACCCCTCCACTTT.